The 12 T cell receptor beta chains below come from one sample, sequenced in a study of blood T cell repertoires in COVID-19. Sequenced by immunoSEQ multiplex PCR; TCRdb stores in-frame clones only, minus some. The table lists 150,000 to 200,000 clones, roughly 90% of them singletons. Sequenced: PBMCs or T cells enriched from blood (not recorded which). These receptor sequences come from a human donor with acute COVID-19. The donor label of this sample is uncertain.

The gene calls are TRBV5-4 and TRBJ1-2; D is possibly TRBD1 (5 bases). V was trimmed by 5 bases and J by 4 bases, leaving 15 bases between them. The CDR3 contains 14 residues. Germline values: CDR1 SGHNT, CDR2 YYREEE (reference sequence). For the CDR3, the DNA is TGTGCCAGCAGTCGGACGGGGGGGGTCTATGGCTACACCTTC. Protein product: CASSRTGGVYGYTF.

The chain joins TRBV28 to TRBJ2-2; a possible D gene is TRBD2 (6 bases). The V gene lost 2 bases and the J gene lost 4 bases, with 14 bases spanning the gap. CDR1 MDHEN and CDR2 SYDVKM come from the germline V gene. This CDR3 comprises 16 residues. In nucleotides, the CDR3 is TGTGCCAGCAGTTTAAGGCTTACCGGGGGCACCGGGGAGCTGTTTTTT. Translating it yields CASSLRLTGGTGELFF.

V gene TRBV10-1 combines with J gene TRBJ2-2; TRBD1 is a possible D gene (5 bases). V lost 4 bases and J lost 9, with 12 bases in between. This CDR3 has 13 amino acids. The germline CDR1 and CDR2 sequences are WNHNN and SYGVQD (reference sequence). CDR3: CASSGAGRRELFF. CDR3 coding DNA: TGCGCCAGCAGTGGGGCAGGGCGCCGGGAGCTGTTTTTT.

The chain is built from TRBV4-1 and TRBJ1-2; D might be TRBD1 (5 bases). Germline-derived CDR1 and CDR2 are MGHRA and YSYEKL. The V and J ends lost 5 bases and 4 bases respectively, with 11 bases between them. This CDR3 has 13 amino acids. The CDR3 region is CASSEQVFYGYTF. The CDR3 DNA sequence: TGCGCCAGCAGCGAACAGGTTTTCTATGGCTACACCTTC.

Remarks on this clone: The sample contains more than one DNA sequence encoding this CDR3. The chain is built from TRBV12-3 or TRBV12-4 and TRBJ2-7; tentatively, D is TRBD1 (5 bases). This CDR3 is 13 amino acids long. The germline V and J ends were trimmed by 3 bases and 0 bases, with 6 bases remaining between them. This CDR3 reads CASSLDNSYEQYF. As DNA, the CDR3 is TGTGCCAGCAGTTTGGACAACTCCTACGAGCAGTACTTC.

The genes are TRBV11-2 and TRBJ1-1; no definite D call. This CDR3 comprises 15 residues. Germline CDR1 and CDR2: SGHAT and FQNNGV. Trimming removed 0 bases from V and 4 bases from J, with 12 bases in between. The CDR3 DNA sequence: TGTGCCAGCAGCTTAGATGTGGGGAGCGGCACTGAAGCTTTCTTT. This sequence encodes CASSLDVGSGTEAFF.

Only one count was recorded for this clone. V gene TRBV30 combines with J gene TRBJ1-2; tentatively, D is TRBD1 (6 bases). CDR3 length equals 13 residues. The ends were cut back, 3 bases at V and 4 bases at J, with 12 bases in the middle. Germline-derived CDR1 and CDR2 are GTSNPN and SVGIG (reference sequence). Here the CDR3 DNA reads TGTGCCTGGAGCCTGGCGGGGGCCTATGGCTACACCTTC. Its translation is CAWSLAGAYGYTF.

The chain couples TRBV4-1 to TRBJ1-2; the D is unclear. The CDR3 is made up of 15 amino acids. The germline V gene has CDR1 MGHRA and CDR2 YSYEKL. Trimming left V 1 base short and J 7 bases short, with 16 bases between. CDR3 loop: CASSQGAEISSGYTF. The CDR3 coding sequence is TGCGCCAGCAGCCAAGGAGCCGAGATTTCAAGTGGCTACACCTTC.

The chain combines TRBV18 with TRBJ1-4; unclear D gene. CDR1 and CDR2 (germline): KGHSH, LQKENI. This CDR3 comprises 14 residues. V lost 2 bases to trimming and J lost 6 bases, with 10 bases between them. The CDR3 reads CASSPEVDDEKLFF. The CDR3 nucleotides read TGTGCCAGCTCACCAGAGGTCGATGATGAAAAACTGTTTTTT.

This chain links TRBV6-1 with TRBJ1-6; 9 nucleotides match TRBD1. CDR1 is MNHNS and CDR2 is SASEGT in the germline V gene. Germline trimming cut 4 bases from V and 2 bases from J; bases unmatched to any gene: 9. There are 18 residues in the CDR3. The CDR3 coding sequence is TGTGCCAGCAGTGGGGGACAGGGTGGTTCAACCTATAATTCACCCCTCCACTTT. Its translation is CASSGGQGGSTYNSPLHF.

The chain employs TRBV5-4 and TRBJ1-2; weak D call: TRBD1 (6 bases). CDR3 length equals 16 residues. V lost 1 base and J lost 6, with 19 bases in between. CDR1 and CDR2 from the germline V gene are SGHNT and YYREEE (reference sequence). Written as DNA, the CDR3 is TGTGCCAGCAGCTTGAATCCAGGACAGTTCATCGATGGCTACACCTTC. This sequence encodes CASSLNPGQFIDGYTF.

V is TRBV6-5 and J is TRBJ1-4, with 8 bases fitting TRBD1. The CDR3 spans 14 residues. The V and J ends lost 6 bases and 0 bases, in that order; junction bases with no gene match: 0. Per germline, CDR1 MNHEY and CDR2 SVGAGI. CDR3 in DNA: TGTGCCAGCAGGGACAGGGCAACTAATGAAAAACTGTTTTTT. Translated: CASRDRATNEKLFF.